Sequencing of this T cell receptor beta chain was carried out in a study of cytomegalovirus exposure and HLA in healthy donors. All donors participated as healthy donors of bone marrow. The V and J ends lost 5 bases and 0 bases respectively, with 17 bases between them. From germline, CDR1 is SGHTA and CDR2 FQGNSA. CDR3 size: 17 residues. Regarding the study as a whole: Indistinguishable V segments such as TRBV6-2 and TRBV6-3 were excluded. Association of a missense DCLRE1C variant with TCR beta V- and J-gene trimming was reported in a later analysis.

It was with 60 Vbeta and 13 Jbeta primers that the PCR ran. Here immunoSEQ multiplex PCR was the method, and the copy in TCRdb shows in-frame clones only, minus some. This table holds under 200,000 clones, about 80% found once. About this clone: Antigen: not known.

The clonotype was recovered from a woman between 45 and 60 years old in good health and CMV-seronegative. V is TRBV7-2 and J is TRBJ2-1; D ambiguous. Sequencing input: PBMCs. The CDR3 DNA sequence: TGTGCCAGCAGCCTATCCCCGGCGGCTAGCTCCTACAATGAGCAGTTCTTC. Residues: CASSLSPAASSYNEQFF.